This T cell receptor beta chain derives from a study of control samples from healthy donors and cancer patients. Only in-frame clones appear in the TCRdb table, and some are missing; sequencing was by immunoSEQ multiplex PCR. This sample has around 150,000 clones, with approximately 86% found just once. The CDR3 consists of 15 residues. V lost 3 bases and J lost 5; bases outside the gene matches: 8. Germline V gives CDR1 LNHDA, CDR2 SQIVND (reference sequence). The sequencing input was blood. The chain is built from TRBV19 and TRBJ2-3, with TRBD1 matching 7 bases. The receptor comes from a man younger than 35 in good health. The CDR3 loop reads CASSIDMTGQDTQYF. CDR3 coding DNA: TGTGCCAGTAGTATTGATATGACAGGGCAAGATACGCAGTATTTT.